The 16 T cell receptor beta chains below come from one sample, sequenced in a study of blood T cell repertoires in COVID-19. The assay was immunoSEQ multiplex PCR, and TCRdb's table has in-frame clones only and misses some. The sample lists around 42,000 clones, roughly 85% occurring once. Sequencing was performed on peripheral blood. These receptors were obtained from a woman in her 70s in a cohort sampled during active COVID-19.

The gene calls are TRBV7-6 and TRBJ2-3; TRBD2 agrees at 10 bases. Germline lookup yields CDR1 SGHVS and CDR2 FNYEAQ. The CDR3 sequence is 16 residues long. V was pared by 1 base and J by 6 bases, with 7 bases of the junction left unmatched. CDR3 residues: CASSLVGTSAEDTQYF. CDR3 nucleotides: TGTGCCAGCAGCTTAGTGGGGACTAGCGCGGAGGATACGCAGTATTTT.

The chain carries TRBV3-1 (or the pseudogene TRBV3-2) and TRBJ2-7, with TRBD1 matching 8 bases. Germline V CDR1 and CDR2: LGHDT, YNNKEL (reference sequence). The CDR3 length is 15 residues. V was pared by 4 bases and J by 4 bases, with 9 bases of the junction left unmatched. The CDR3 DNA reads TGTGCCAGCAGCCCTTCCGGACAGGGCCTATACGAGCAGTACTTC. Translated: CASSPSGQGLYEQYF.

The rearrangement joins TRBV6-2 or TRBV6-3 to TRBJ2-7; no clear D gene. The CDR3 loop spans 13 amino acids. CDR1 is MNHEY, CDR2 SVGEGT, per germline. The ends were cut back, 6 bases at V and 2 bases at J, with 11 bases in the middle. This CDR3 is CASSSTQTYEQYF. The CDR3 DNA reads TGTGCCAGCAGCTCCACCCAGACCTACGAGCAGTACTTC.

J is TRBJ2-7 and V is TRBV7-2; D is uncertain. Germline V gene sequence: CDR1 SGHTA, CDR2 FQGNSA. V gave up 2 bases and J gave up 7 bases, with 9 bases separating them. The CDR3 consists of 12 residues. The CDR3: CASSLSGWEQYF. In DNA, the CDR3 is TGTGCCAGCAGCTTATCGGGTTGGGAGCAGTACTTC.

V is TRBV24-1 and J is TRBJ1-5, with 8 nucleotides matching TRBD1. The germline V gene encodes CDR1 KGHDR and CDR2 SFDVKD. This CDR3 region has 15 residues. V lost 3 bases and J lost 5; bases outside the gene matches: 5. CDR3 DNA sequence: TGTGCCACCAGTGATCCAGGACAGGGTGATCAGCCCCAGCATTTT. Residues: CATSDPGQGDQPQHF.

This clone showed up just once. The V call is TRBV21-1, the J call TRBJ2-5; TRBD1, the D gene given by the table, was not confirmed from the DNA. TRBV21-1 is deemed a pseudogene. The CDR3 contains 19 residues. The CDR3 region is CASSKGYQRGPFVEETQYF. In DNA form, the CDR3 reads TGTGCCAGCAGCAAAGGATACCAGAGGGGGCCTTTCGTCGAAGAGACCCAGTACTTC.

The rearrangement joins TRBV5-1 to TRBJ2-6; D gene uncertain. There are 15 residues in the CDR3. Germline-derived CDR1 and CDR2 are SGHRS and YFSETQ. Trimming removed 7 bases from V and 0 bases from J, with 11 bases in between. The CDR3 protein is CASETIPSGANVLTF. Written as DNA, the CDR3 is TGCGCCAGCGAGACAATACCCTCTGGGGCCAACGTCCTGACTTTC.

The chain couples TRBV19 to TRBJ2-3; the match to TRBD2 covers 10 bases. V shed 5 bases, J shed 5 bases, and the junction held 7 bases outside the gene matches. CDR3 length equals 15 residues. CDR1 LNHDA and CDR2 SQIVND come from the germline V gene (reference sequence). The CDR3 DNA is TGTGCCAGTAGTCCCCTAGCGGGAGTGGTAGATACGCAGTATTTT. Translated, it gives CASSPLAGVVDTQYF.

This rearrangement joins TRBV10-3 to TRBJ2-1, with 9 positions matching TRBD1. V dropped 4 bases and J dropped 2; count of bases not matched to a gene: 3. This CDR3 has 15 amino acids. Germline V lookup: CDR1 ENHRY, CDR2 SYGVKD. CDR3 residues: CAISGTGEAYNEQFF. As DNA, the CDR3 is TGTGCCATCAGTGGGACAGGGGAGGCCTACAATGAGCAGTTCTTC.

The chain has TRBV7-9 and TRBJ2-5, with 9 bases identical to TRBD2. CDR3 length: 16 residues. CDR1 SEHNR and CDR2 FQNEAQ come from the germline V gene (reference sequence). V dropped 5 bases and J dropped 3; count of bases not matched to a gene: 10. The CDR3 DNA reads TGTGCCAGCAGCACCCCGGGACTAGCAGGGAAAGAGACCCAGTACTTC. The encoded protein is CASSTPGLAGKETQYF.

This rearrangement joins TRBV4-2 to TRBJ2-1; D is possibly TRBD1 (6 bases). V gave up 2 bases and J gave up 6 bases, with 11 bases separating them. The CDR3 is 14 residues long. Germline-derived CDR1 and CDR2 are LGHNA and YNFKEQ. In nucleotides, the CDR3 is TGTGCCAGCAGCCAACTTGACAGGTCCAATGAGCAGTTCTTC. Residues: CASSQLDRSNEQFF.

The gene calls are TRBV28 and TRBJ1-2; D possibly corresponds to TRBD1 (5 bases). The CDR3 is made up of 12 amino acids. V shed 3 bases and J shed 4 bases, with 6 bases lying between them. Germline loops: CDR1 MDHEN, CDR2 SYDVKM. The CDR3 region has the DNA TGTGCCAGCAGTTTGACAGTCTATGGCTACACCTTC. Protein sequence: CASSLTVYGYTF.

The V and J genes are TRBV6-5 and TRBJ2-5, with D uncertain. This CDR3 contains 13 residues. Deletions cut 7 bases from V and 5 bases from J, with 14 bases between. Germline V CDR1 and CDR2: MNHEY, SVGAGI. The CDR3 DNA is TGTGCCAGCATCTTGTCGAGCCGGGAGACCCAGTACTTC. Its protein is CASILSSRETQYF.

This clone has only one observation. V is TRBV30 and J is TRBJ1-6, with unresolved D. This CDR3 has 14 residues. The germline V gene encodes CDR1 GTSNPN and CDR2 SVGIG (reference sequence). Trimming pared 0 bases from V and 7 bases from J, leaving 10 bases between. The CDR3 sequence: CAWSVRTLNSPLHF. CDR3 bases: TGTGCCTGGAGTGTGAGGACTTTAAATTCACCCCTCCACTTT.

The DNA of the CDR3 is TGCGCCAGCAGTCCCCCGACAGGCTATAATTCACCCCTCCACTTT. It specifies CASSPPTGYNSPLHF. The chain joins TRBV4-1 to TRBJ1-6; D is possibly TRBD1 (6 bases). Trimming stripped 6 bases from V and 3 bases from J, with 12 bases between. The CDR3 runs 15 residues. Germline assignment: CDR1 MGHRA and CDR2 YSYEKL.

V usage is TRBV14 and J usage is TRBJ2-7, with D unresolved. The length of the CDR3 is 12 residues. V lost 1 base, J lost 4 bases, and 5 bases lay in between. Germline loops: CDR1 SGHDN, CDR2 FVKESK. The CDR3 region is CASSQGGYEQYF. The CDR3 DNA reads as TGTGCCAGCAGCCAAGGCGGATACGAGCAGTACTTC.